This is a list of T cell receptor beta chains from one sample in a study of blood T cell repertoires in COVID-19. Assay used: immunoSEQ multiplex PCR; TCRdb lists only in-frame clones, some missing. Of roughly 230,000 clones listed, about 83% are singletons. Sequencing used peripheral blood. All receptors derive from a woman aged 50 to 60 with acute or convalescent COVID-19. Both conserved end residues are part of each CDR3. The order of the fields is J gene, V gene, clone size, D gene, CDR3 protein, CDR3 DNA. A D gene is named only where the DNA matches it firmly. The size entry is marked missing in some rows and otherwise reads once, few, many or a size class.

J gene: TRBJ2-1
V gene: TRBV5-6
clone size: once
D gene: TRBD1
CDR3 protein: CASSLPGTGGRNEQFF
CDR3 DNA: TGTGCCAGCAGCTTGCCCGGGACAGGGGGTAGGAATGAGCAGTTCTTC

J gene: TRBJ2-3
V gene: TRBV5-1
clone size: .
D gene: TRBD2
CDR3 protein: CASSRGTSATDTQYF
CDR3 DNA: TGCGCCAGCAGCCGTGGGACTAGCGCCACAGATACGCAGTATTTT

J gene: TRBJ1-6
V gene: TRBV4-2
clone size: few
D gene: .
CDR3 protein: CASSLKQGKGSPLHF
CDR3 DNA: TGTGCCAGCAGCCTAAAACAGGGAAAGGGGTCGCCCCTCCACTTT

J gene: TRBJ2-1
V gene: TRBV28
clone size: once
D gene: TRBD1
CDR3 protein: CARDRGENEQFF
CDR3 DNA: TGTGCCAGGGACAGGGGGGAAAATGAGCAGTTCTTC

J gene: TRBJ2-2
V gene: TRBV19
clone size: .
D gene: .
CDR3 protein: CASSIERNTGELFF
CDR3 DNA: TGTGCCAGTAGTATCGAGCGTAACACCGGGGAGCTGTTTTTT

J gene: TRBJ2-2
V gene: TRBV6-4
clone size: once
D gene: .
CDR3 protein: CASSEAPGNTGELFF
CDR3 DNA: TGTGCCAGCAGTGAAGCTCCGGGAAACACCGGGGAGCTGTTTTTT

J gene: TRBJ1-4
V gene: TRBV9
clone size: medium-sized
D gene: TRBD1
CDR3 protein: CASSAVGTDNEKLFF
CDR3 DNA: TGTGCCAGCAGCGCCGTGGGGACAGACAATGAAAAACTGTTTTTT

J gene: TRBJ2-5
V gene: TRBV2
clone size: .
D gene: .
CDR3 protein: CARGTKETQYF
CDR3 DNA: TGTGCCAGGGGGACAAAGGAGACCCAGTACTTC

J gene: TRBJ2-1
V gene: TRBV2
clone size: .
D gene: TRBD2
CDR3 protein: CASSDYSGEQFF
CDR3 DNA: TGTGCCAGCAGTGATTATAGCGGGGAGCAGTTCTTC

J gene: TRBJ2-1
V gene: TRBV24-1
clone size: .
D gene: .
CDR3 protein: CATSDRGVRGASYNEQFF
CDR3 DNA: TGTGCCACCAGTGACCGCGGCGTACGGGGTGCTTCCTACAATGAGCAGTTCTTC

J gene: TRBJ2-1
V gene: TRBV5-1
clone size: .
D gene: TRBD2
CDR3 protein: CASTVAGGLLNEQFF
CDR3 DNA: TGCGCCAGCACAGTAGCGGGGGGGCTTTTGAATGAGCAGTTCTTC

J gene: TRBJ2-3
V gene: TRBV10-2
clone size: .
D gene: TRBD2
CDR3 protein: CASSGAPRGTDTQYF
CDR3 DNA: TGCGCCAGCAGTGGAGCCCCGCGGGGGACAGATACGCAGTATTTT

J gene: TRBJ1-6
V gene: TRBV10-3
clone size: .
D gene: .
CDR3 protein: CAISADSSYNSPLHF
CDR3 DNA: TGTGCCATCAGTGCGGACAGTTCCTATAATTCACCCCTCCACTTT

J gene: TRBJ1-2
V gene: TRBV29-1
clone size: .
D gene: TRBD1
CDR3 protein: CSVDAGQASYGYTF
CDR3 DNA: TGCAGCGTTGATGCCGGACAGGCTTCCTATGGCTACACCTTC

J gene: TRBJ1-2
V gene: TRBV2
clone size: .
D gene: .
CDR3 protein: CASSPDRNYGYTF
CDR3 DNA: TGTGCCAGCAGCCCCGACAGGAACTATGGCTACACCTTC

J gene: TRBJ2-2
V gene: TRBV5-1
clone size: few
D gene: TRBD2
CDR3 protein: CASSLELAGTGELFF
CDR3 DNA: TGCGCCAGCAGCTTGGAGCTAGCGGGAACCGGGGAGCTGTTTTTT

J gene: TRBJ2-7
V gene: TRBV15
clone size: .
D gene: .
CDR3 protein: CATGPAYRAYEQYF
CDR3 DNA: TGTGCCACCGGTCCCGCCTACAGGGCCTACGAGCAGTACTTC

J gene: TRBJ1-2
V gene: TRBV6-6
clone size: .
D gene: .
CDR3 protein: CASRFPGSNYGYTF
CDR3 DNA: TGTGCCAGCAGATTTCCCGGGAGTAACTATGGCTACACCTTC

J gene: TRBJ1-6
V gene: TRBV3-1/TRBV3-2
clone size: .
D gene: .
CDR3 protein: CASSQDSNSPLHF
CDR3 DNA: TGTGCCAGCAGCCAAGACAGTAATTCACCCCTCCACTTT

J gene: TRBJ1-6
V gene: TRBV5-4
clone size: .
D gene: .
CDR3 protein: CASSPSPGSNSPLHF
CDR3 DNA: TGTGCCAGCAGCCCGTCCCCGGGGTCTAATTCACCCCTCCACTTT

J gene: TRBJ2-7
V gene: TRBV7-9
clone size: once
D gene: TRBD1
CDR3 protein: CASSYGTGAMDEQYF
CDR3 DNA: TGTGCCAGCAGCTATGGGACAGGAGCTATGGACGAGCAGTACTTC

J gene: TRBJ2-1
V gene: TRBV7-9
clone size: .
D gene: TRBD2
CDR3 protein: CASSLEAGGNNEQFF
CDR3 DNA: TGTGCCAGCAGCTTAGAAGCGGGGGGAAACAATGAGCAGTTCTTC

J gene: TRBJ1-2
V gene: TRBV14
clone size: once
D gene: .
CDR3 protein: CASSRVLGGYTF
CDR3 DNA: TGTGCCAGCAGCCGGGTTTTGGGCGGCTACACCTTC

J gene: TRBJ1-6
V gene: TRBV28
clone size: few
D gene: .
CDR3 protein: CASSPGGNSPLHF
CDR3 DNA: TGTGCCAGCAGTCCAGGAGGGAATTCACCCCTCCACTTT

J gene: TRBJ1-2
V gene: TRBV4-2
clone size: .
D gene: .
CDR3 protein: CASSLGTGLGYTF
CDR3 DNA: TGTGCCAGCAGCCTTGGGACGGGACTTGGCTACACCTTC

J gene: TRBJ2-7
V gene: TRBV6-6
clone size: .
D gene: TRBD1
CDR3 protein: CASSRTGGSYEQYF
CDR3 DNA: TGTGCCAGCAGTCGGACAGGGGGAAGCTACGAGCAGTACTTC

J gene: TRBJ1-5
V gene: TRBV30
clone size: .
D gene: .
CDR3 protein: CAWSATRGNQPQHF
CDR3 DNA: TGTGCCTGGAGCGCAACTAGGGGCAATCAGCCCCAGCATTTT

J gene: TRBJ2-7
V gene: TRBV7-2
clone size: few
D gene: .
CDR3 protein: CASSLITGPYEQYF
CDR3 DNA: TGTGCCAGCAGCTTAATTACAGGCCCCTACGAGCAGTACTTC

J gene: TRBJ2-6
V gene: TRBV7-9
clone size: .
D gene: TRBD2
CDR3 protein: CASRGAGANVLTF
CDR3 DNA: TGTGCCAGCCGGGGGGCTGGGGCCAACGTCCTGACTTTC

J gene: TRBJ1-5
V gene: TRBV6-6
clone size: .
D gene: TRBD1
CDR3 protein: CASSPTTGFQPQHF
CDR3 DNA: TGTGCCAGCAGTCCAACGACAGGGTTTCAGCCCCAGCATTTT

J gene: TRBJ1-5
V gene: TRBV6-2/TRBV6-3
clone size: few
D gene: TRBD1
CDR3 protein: CASSTRQGANQPQHF
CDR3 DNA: TGTGCCAGCAGTACCAGACAGGGGGCGAATCAGCCCCAGCATTTT

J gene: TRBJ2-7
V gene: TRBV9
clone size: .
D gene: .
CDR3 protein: CASGPSYEQYF
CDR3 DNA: TGTGCCAGCGGCCCTTCCTACGAGCAGTACTTC

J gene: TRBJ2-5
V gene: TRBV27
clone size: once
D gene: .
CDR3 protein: CASSLSAGAQETQYF
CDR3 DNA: TGTGCCAGCAGTTTATCAGCAGGGGCCCAAGAGACCCAGTACTTC

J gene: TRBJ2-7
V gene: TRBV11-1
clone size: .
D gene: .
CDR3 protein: CASSAGTPPLYEQYF
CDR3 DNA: TGTGCCAGCAGCGCGGGCACCCCCCCCTTATACGAGCAGTACTTC

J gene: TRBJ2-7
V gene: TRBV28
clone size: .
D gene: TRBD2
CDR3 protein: CASGTSQYFYEQYF
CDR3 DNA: TGTGCCAGCGGGACTAGTCAGTACTTCTACGAGCAGTACTTC

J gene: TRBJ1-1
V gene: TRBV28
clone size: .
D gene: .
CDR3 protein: CASSVGTRVFAFF
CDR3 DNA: TGTGCCAGCAGTGTTGGGACTCGGGTGTTTGCTTTCTTT

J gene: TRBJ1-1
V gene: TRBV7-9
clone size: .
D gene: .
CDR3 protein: CASSFLGAEAFF
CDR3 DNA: TGTGCCAGCAGCTTTCTAGGGGCTGAAGCTTTCTTT

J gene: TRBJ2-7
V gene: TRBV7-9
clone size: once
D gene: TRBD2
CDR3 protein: CASSLATSGEQYF
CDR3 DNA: TGTGCCAGCAGCTTAGCTACTAGCGGAGAGCAGTACTTC

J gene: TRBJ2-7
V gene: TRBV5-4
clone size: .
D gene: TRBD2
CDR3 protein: CASSWDYYSYEQYF
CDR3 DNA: TGTGCCAGCAGCTGGGACTATTACTCCTACGAGCAGTACTTC

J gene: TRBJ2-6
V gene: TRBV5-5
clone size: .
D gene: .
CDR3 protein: CASSPGGVGANVLTF
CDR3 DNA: TGTGCCAGCAGCCCGGGCGGGGTTGGGGCCAACGTCCTGACTTTC

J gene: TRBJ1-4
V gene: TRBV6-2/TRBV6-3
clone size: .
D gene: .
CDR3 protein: CASSYGQVGEKLFF
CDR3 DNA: TGTGCCAGCAGTTACGGGCAGGTCGGTGAAAAACTGTTTTTT

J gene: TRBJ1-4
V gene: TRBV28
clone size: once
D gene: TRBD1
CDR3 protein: CASRDRGNEKLFF
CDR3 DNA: TGTGCCAGCAGGGACAGGGGTAATGAAAAACTGTTTTTT

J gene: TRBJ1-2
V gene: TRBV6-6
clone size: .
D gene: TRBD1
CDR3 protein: CASSPRTGNLGGYGYTF
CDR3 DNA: TGTGCCAGCAGTCCACGGACAGGGAATCTCGGAGGCTATGGCTACACCTTC

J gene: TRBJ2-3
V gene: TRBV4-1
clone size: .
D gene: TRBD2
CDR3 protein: CASSPGLADSDTQYF
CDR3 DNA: TGCGCCAGCAGCCCGGGACTAGCAGATTCAGATACGCAGTATTTT

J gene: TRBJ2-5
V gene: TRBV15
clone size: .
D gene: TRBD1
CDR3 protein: CATSRGGQGVQETQYF
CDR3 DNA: TGTGCCACCAGCAGAGGAGGACAGGGGGTACAAGAGACCCAGTACTTC

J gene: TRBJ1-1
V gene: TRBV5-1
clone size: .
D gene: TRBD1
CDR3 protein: CASSPLGQGSTEAFF
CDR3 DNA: TGCGCCAGCAGCCCCTTAGGACAGGGTAGCACTGAAGCTTTCTTT

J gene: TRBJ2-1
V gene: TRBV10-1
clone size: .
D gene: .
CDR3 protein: CASSQILGASTNEQFF
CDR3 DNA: TGCGCCAGCAGCCAAATTTTGGGGGCTAGCACCAATGAGCAGTTCTTC

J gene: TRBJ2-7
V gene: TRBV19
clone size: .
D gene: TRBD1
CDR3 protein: CASSIGDRVPYEQYF
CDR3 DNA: TGTGCCAGTAGTATAGGGGACAGGGTCCCCTACGAGCAGTACTTC

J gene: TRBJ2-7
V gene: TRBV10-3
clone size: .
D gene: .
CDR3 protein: CAIRAGRNSYEQYF
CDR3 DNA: TGTGCCATCAGGGCGGGACGGAACTCCTACGAGCAGTACTTC

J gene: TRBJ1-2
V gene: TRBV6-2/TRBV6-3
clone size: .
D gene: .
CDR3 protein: CASSYRRGGGYTF
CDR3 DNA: TGTGCCAGCAGTTACAGGAGGGGGGGCGGCTACACCTTC

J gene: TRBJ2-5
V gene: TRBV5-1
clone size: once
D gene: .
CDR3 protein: CASSLRWETQYF
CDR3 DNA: TGCGCCAGCAGCTTGCGGTGGGAGACCCAGTACTTC

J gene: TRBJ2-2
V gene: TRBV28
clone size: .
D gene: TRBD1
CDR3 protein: CASSLLGTANTGELFF
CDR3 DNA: TGTGCCAGCAGTTTGTTAGGGACAGCGAACACCGGGGAGCTGTTTTTT

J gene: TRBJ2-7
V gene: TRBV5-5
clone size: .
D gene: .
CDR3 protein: CASSYLEREEQYF
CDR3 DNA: TGTGCCAGCAGCTATTTAGAACGCGAAGAGCAGTACTTC

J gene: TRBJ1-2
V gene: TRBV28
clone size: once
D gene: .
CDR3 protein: CASSLLRSLGYTF
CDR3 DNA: TGTGCCAGCAGTTTACTCCGGTCCTTGGGCTACACCTTC